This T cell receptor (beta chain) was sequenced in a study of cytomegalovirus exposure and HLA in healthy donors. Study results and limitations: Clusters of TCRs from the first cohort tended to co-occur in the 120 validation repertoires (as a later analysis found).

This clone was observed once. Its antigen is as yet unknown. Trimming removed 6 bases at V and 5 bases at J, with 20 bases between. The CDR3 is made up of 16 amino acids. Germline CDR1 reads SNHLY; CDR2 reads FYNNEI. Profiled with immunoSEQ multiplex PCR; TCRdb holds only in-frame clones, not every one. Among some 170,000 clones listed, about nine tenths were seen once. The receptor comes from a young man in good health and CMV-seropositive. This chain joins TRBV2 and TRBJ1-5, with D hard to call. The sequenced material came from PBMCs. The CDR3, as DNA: TGTGCCAGCAGCTCAGGTGAGCAGCCAATCGATCAGCCCCAGCATTTT. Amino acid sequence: CASSSGEQPIDQPQHF.